Each of the 10 T cell receptor beta chains below was sequenced from the same sample in a study of shared clonotypes between healthy human individuals. The table came from immunoSEQ multiplex PCR; TCRdb's copy has only in-frame clones and leaves some out. The sample records 2 million to 3 million clones, under 95% being singletons. The sequencing input was naive CD4+ T cells from PBMCs. This sample's subset: CD45RA+ positively selected. All receptors come from a man younger than 35 in good health. Some clones in this sample may be carry-over from other donors' samples.

The V and J genes are TRBV11-3 and TRBJ2-1, with 7 bases fitting TRBD2. Germline assignment: CDR1 SGHNT and CDR2 YENEEA. J was trimmed by 9 bases and V by 3 bases; bases with no gene match: 11. This CDR3 is 15 amino acids long. The CDR3: CASSLSGNSGGEQFF. The CDR3 bases are TGTGCCAGCAGCTTGAGCGGGAACTCCGGCGGTGAGCAGTTCTTC.

This clone was recorded once. The chain recombines TRBV5-1 with TRBJ2-3; D remains unclear. The V gene's germline CDR1 is SGHRS and CDR2 YFSETQ. CDR3 size: 14 residues. V was cut by 5 bases and J by 2 bases, with 12 bases left in between. CDR3 loop: CASRADRHTDTQYF. The CDR3 region has the DNA TGCGCCAGCAGGGCCGACCGACACACAGATACGCAGTATTTT.

The gene calls are TRBV29-1 and TRBJ2-6; 7 bases map to TRBD1. The junction had 7 bases not matched to a gene; V was cut back by 5 bases and J by 0 bases. Germline CDR1 SQVTM, CDR2 ANQGSEA. This CDR3 is built from 16 residues. The CDR3 reads CSVMGQLTSGANVLTF. The CDR3 DNA follows: TGCAGCGTTATGGGACAGCTGACCTCTGGGGCCAACGTCCTGACTTTC.

The chain employs TRBV9 and TRBJ2-2; D not resolved. There are 15 residues in the CDR3. Germline V gene data show CDR1 as SGDLS and CDR2 as YYNGEE. V lost 3 bases and J 6 bases, leaving 15 bases between the germline ends. The CDR3: CASSAQVSFAGELFF. The CDR3 DNA follows: TGTGCCAGCAGCGCTCAAGTTAGTTTCGCCGGGGAGCTGTTTTTT.

The rearrangement links TRBV5-4 to TRBJ2-3, with D unresolved. In germline, CDR1 is SGHNT, CDR2 YYREEE (reference sequence). Trimming shortened V by 4 bases and J by 8 bases, and 29 bases separated the two germline ends. CDR3 size: 18 residues. CDR3 sequence: CASSLLPGPGLRGGTQYF. DNA of the CDR3: TGTGCCAGCAGCCTCCTCCCTGGGCCAGGCCTGAGAGGTGGTACGCAGTATTTT.

The chain joins TRBV5-1 to TRBJ2-7; D assignment may be TRBD1 or TRBD2 (5 bases each). With 3 bases removed from V and 6 bases from J, the gap between germline ends came to 19 bases. This CDR3 has 15 amino acids. Germline V lookup: CDR1 SGHRS, CDR2 YFSETQ. The DNA of the CDR3 is TGCGCCAGCAGCTCCCTCCCAGGGACCTCCATCGAGCAGTACTTC. Protein: CASSSLPGTSIEQYF.

CDR3 bases: TGTGCCAGCCGAGACTCCTACGAGCAGTACTTC. It yields the protein CASRDSYEQYF. The chain couples TRBV18 to TRBJ2-7; D call uncertain. This CDR3 contains 11 residues. Trimming removed 8 bases from V and 0 bases from J, with 5 bases in between. Germline assignment: CDR1 KGHSH and CDR2 LQKENI.

This clone was seen a single time. V is TRBV28 and J is TRBJ2-7; D is possibly TRBD1 (7 bases). V shed 5 bases and J shed 0 bases, with 14 bases lying between them. The CDR3 is made up of 15 amino acids. CDR1 is MDHEN and CDR2 is SYDVKM in the germline V gene. The CDR3 DNA reads TGTGCCAGCAGTCAGGGGGGTGCCAGCTCCTACGAGCAGTACTTC. Amino acids: CASSQGGASSYEQYF.

The rearrangement uses TRBV9 and TRBJ2-2, with a weak D call TRBD1 (6 bases). V gave up 3 bases and J gave up 0 bases, with 9 bases separating them. Germline V lookup: CDR1 SGDLS, CDR2 YYNGEE. The CDR3 consists of 15 residues. CDR3 nucleotide sequence: TGTGCCAGCAGCGCAGGACAGACGAACACCGGGGAGCTGTTTTTT. Its translation is CASSAGQTNTGELFF.

The gene calls are TRBV19 and TRBJ1-2, with a possible D match to TRBD1 (6 bases). Germline assignment: CDR1 LNHDA and CDR2 SQIVND (reference sequence). The CDR3 contains 13 residues. Trimming cost V 8 bases and J 4 bases, with 14 bases left between them. The CDR3 nucleotides are TGTGCCAGTCAGGAGGGGGTACGCTATGGCTACACCTTC. It translates to CASQEGVRYGYTF.